Sequencing of this T cell receptor (beta chain) was carried out in a study of Ad26.COV2.S vaccination and SARS-CoV-2 variants. TCRdb's table, derived via immunoSEQ multiplex PCR, lists solely in-frame clones and lacks some. The repertoire holds roughly 250,000 clones, with around nine tenths as singletons. Germline CDR1 reads KGHSH; CDR2 reads LQKENI. The germline V and J ends were trimmed by 5 bases and 7 bases, with 12 bases remaining between them. There are 13 residues in the CDR3. The treatment here: 15 to 20 received Ad26.COV2.S at low or high dose, single or two shots; about 5 received placebo; per-sample allocation not given. The study sampled participants on day 63 after the first vaccine or placebo injection.

The TCR comes from a person between 18 and 59 years old who received the Ad26.COV2.S COVID-19 vaccine or a placebo. Here the sequenced sample was peripheral blood, taken in a trial of Ad26.COV2.S vaccine versus placebo. The chain has TRBV18 and TRBJ1-5; D perhaps matches TRBD1 (5 bases). CDR3 residues: CASSKAWGQPQHF. CDR3 in DNA: TGTGCCAGCTCAAAGGCCTGGGGGCAGCCCCAGCATTTT.